This entry describes one T cell receptor (beta chain). The antigen remains unidentified. The CDR3 carries no conserved terminal phenylalanine or tryptophan, so it likely arises from a read error. These data come from a study of Graves' ophthalmopathy and Graves' hyperthyroidism. Broader study findings: Most thyroid-expanded clonotypes exceeding 0.001 frequency were also found in blood.

TCR beta CDR3 amplification used RNA transcripts. Scientists carried out first-round RT-PCR using HTBI primers and then a second-round multiplex PCR. TCRdb recomputed calls from the multiplex PCR reads with MiXCR, one row per CDR3 protein. The sample records over 650,000 distinct CDR3 sequences, 35% to 50% being singletons. Germline CDR1 reads SGDLS; CDR2 reads YYNGEE. The CDR3 covers 13 residues. This clonotype originated in an adult man with Graves' ophthalmopathy. The source material was peripheral blood. The chain joins TRBV9 to TRBJ1-3; D gene ambiguous. The CDR3 loop reads CASSVAPGNTIYL. The DNA for the CDR3 is TGTGCCAGCAGCGTGGCCCCTGGGAACACCATATATCTT.